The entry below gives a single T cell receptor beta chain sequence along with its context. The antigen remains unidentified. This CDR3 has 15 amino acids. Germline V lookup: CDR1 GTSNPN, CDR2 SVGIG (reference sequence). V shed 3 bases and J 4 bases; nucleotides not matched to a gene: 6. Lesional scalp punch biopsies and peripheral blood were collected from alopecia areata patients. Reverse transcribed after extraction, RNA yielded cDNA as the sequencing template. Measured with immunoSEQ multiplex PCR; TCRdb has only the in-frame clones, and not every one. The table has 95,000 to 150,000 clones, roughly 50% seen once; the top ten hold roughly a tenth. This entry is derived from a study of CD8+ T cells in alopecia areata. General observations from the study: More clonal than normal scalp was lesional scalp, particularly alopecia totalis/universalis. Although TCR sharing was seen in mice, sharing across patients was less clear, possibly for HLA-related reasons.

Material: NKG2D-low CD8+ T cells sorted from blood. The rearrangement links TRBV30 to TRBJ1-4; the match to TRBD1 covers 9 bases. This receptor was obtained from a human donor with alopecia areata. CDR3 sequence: CAWSATGGGNEKLFF. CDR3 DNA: TGTGCCTGGAGCGCTACAGGGGGCGGTAATGAAAAACTGTTTTTT.